One sample yielded the 6 T cell receptor beta chains listed below, sequenced in a study of cytomegalovirus exposure and HLA in healthy donors. The PCR used 60 Vbeta and 13 Jbeta primers. Produced via immunoSEQ multiplex PCR; TCRdb's table is partial and in-frame only. The table includes some 200,000 clones, 70% to 80% detected once. The sample comprised PBMCs. These receptors were collected from a girl aged 2 to 10 in good health and CMV-seronegative.

J is TRBJ2-7 and V is TRBV4-1, with 14 bases lining up with TRBD2. J was trimmed by 6 bases and V by 3 bases; bases with no gene match: 4. The germline V gene encodes CDR1 MGHRA and CDR2 YSYEKL. The CDR3 covers 15 residues. For the CDR3, the DNA is TGCGCCAGCAGCCAGGGACTAGCGGGAGTGGGCGAGCAGTACTTC. Encoded protein: CASSQGLAGVGEQYF.

The chain uses TRBV19 and TRBJ1-5; the D is unclear. Deletions cut 8 bases from V and 3 bases from J, with 14 bases between. Germline V gene data show CDR1 as LNHDA and CDR2 as SQIVND (reference sequence). CDR3 length: 14 amino acids. Here the CDR3 DNA reads TGTGCCAGTTCCTCGGACGGGGACAATCAGCCCCAGCATTTT. It yields the protein CASSSDGDNQPQHF.

V is TRBV7-6 and J is TRBJ2-7, with D maybe TRBD1 (7 bases). The CDR3 has 16 amino acids. CDR1 SGHVS and CDR2 FNYEAQ come from the germline V gene. Trimming stripped 1 base from V and 7 bases from J, with 20 bases between. The chain's CDR3 is CASSLGSQGEAWEQYF. The CDR3, as DNA: TGTGCCAGCAGCTTAGGTTCCCAGGGGGAGGCATGGGAGCAGTACTTC.

This sequence joins TRBV6-5 and TRBJ2-7; 9 nucleotides line up with TRBD1. The CDR3 has 14 residues. V shed 5 bases and J 6 bases; nucleotides not matched to a gene: 8. Germline V gene lookup returns CDR1 MNHEY and CDR2 SVGAGI. The CDR3 DNA is TGTGCCAGCAGTGCCCTGACAGGGGGTGGCGAGCAGTACTTC. It codes for CASSALTGGGEQYF.

V and J are TRBV5-4 and TRBJ1-2; 10 positions agree with TRBD1. With V trimmed by 6 bases and J by 7 bases, 6 bases remained unmatched. In germline, CDR1 is SGHNT, CDR2 YYREEE (reference sequence). CDR3 length equals 13 residues. DNA of the CDR3: TGTGCCAGCACCGGGACAGGGGTAGGTGGCTACACCTTC. The encoded protein is CASTGTGVGGYTF. The variable domain in full, completed from reference TRBV5-4 and TRBJ1-2, reads ETGVTQSPTHLIKTRGQQVTLRCSSQSGHNTVSWYQQALGQGPQFIFQYYREEENGRGNFPPRFSGLQFPNYSSELNVNALELDDSALYLCASTGTGVGGYTFGSGTRLTVV.

This clone was seen more than once but under ten times. This chain joins TRBV29-1 and TRBJ1-1; D is undetermined. The CDR3 extends over 12 amino acids. Germline V CDR1 and CDR2: SQVTM, ANQGSEA. V was shortened by 6 bases and J by 1 base, with 9 bases between the two germline ends. The chain's CDR3 is CSVKGGNTEAFF. CDR3 nucleotide sequence: TGCAGCGTCAAAGGCGGGAACACTGAAGCTTTCTTT.